These T cell receptor beta chains were read from a single sample in a study of regulatory T cells in long-lasting Graves disease. TCRdb used MiXCR to reprocess the multiplex PCR reads, holding one entry per CDR3 protein. Of around 250,000 distinct CDR3 sequences listed, around 21% are singletons. The starting material was peripheral blood mononuclear cells (PBMCs), obtained at new diagnosis, from a patient treated with antithyroid drugs. These receptor sequences come from a female donor with Graves disease. CDR3s include the opening cysteine and the closing phenylalanine or tryptophan. Each record gives: J gene, clone size, V gene, CDR3 length, D gene, CDR3 protein, CDR3 DNA. The D gene is left open where the match is weak. The listing skips clone size in some rows; elsewhere it reads once, few, many or a size class.

TRBJ2-2 many TRBV12-5 14 TRBD1 CASGLQGGTGELFF TGTGCTAGTGGCCTACAGGGGGGCACCGGGGAGCTGTTTTTT
TRBJ2-1 few TRBV19 17 NA CASSKEGRGSTYNEQFF TGTGCCAGTAGCAAGGAGGGGAGAGGGAGCACCTACAATGAGCAGTTCTTC
TRBJ1-2 NA TRBV6-2/TRBV6-3 13 TRBD1 CASSSQGAYGYTF TGTGCCAGCAGTTCACAGGGGGCCTATGGCTACACCTTC
TRBJ1-1 NA TRBV6-1 11 NA CASRTGSEAFF TGTGCCAGCAGGACCGGGAGTGAAGCTTTCTTT
TRBJ2-3 NA TRBV3-1 15 TRBD2 CASRRAGGSQDTQYF TGTGCCAGCAGGAGGGCGGGGGGCAGTCAAGATACGCAGTATTTT
TRBJ1-6 few TRBV4-3 20 NA CASSGPKRLPSVSYNSPLHF TGCGCCAGCAGCGGACCTAAGAGACTTCCAAGCGTGTCCTATAATTCACCCCTCCACTTT
TRBJ1-1 many TRBV24-1 12 NA CATSDYNTEAFF TGTGCCACCAGTGATTATAACACTGAAGCTTTCTTT
TRBJ1-1 NA TRBV3-1 15 NA CASGTGSGSSSEAFF TGTGCCAGCGGAACTGGGAGCGGCAGCAGTTCAGAAGCTTTCTTT
TRBJ2-1 NA TRBV7-3 16 TRBD2 CASSPTSGGAYNEQFF TGTGCCAGCAGCCCGACTAGCGGGGGGGCCTACAATGAGCAGTTCTTC
TRBJ2-3 NA TRBV2 14 NA CASSLDGRTDTQYF TGTGCCAGCAGCCTGGACGGAAGGACAGATACGCAGTATTTT
TRBJ2-3 many TRBV28 13 TRBD2 CASRPGGGDTQYF TGTGCCAGCAGACCGGGGGGAGGGGATACGCAGTATTTT
TRBJ1-1 many TRBV20-1 14 NA CSGADVLRDTEAFF TGCAGTGGGGCAGATGTCTTAAGGGACACTGAAGCTTTCTTT
TRBJ1-5 NA TRBV6-6 19 TRBD1 CASSYSLGQVLYSNQPQHF TGTGCCAGCAGTTACTCGTTGGGACAGGTCCTTTATAGCAATCAGCCCCAGCATTTT
TRBJ2-4 many TRBV7-2 13 TRBD2 CASSSGGTAKQYF TGTGCCAGCAGCTCCGGGGGGACGGCGAAACAGTACTTC
TRBJ2-7 NA TRBV6-2/TRBV6-3 15 TRBD2 CASSPEGLAIHEQYF TGTGCCAGCAGCCCGGAGGGACTAGCGATCCACGAGCAGTACTTC
TRBJ1-2 many TRBV29-1 11 TRBD1 CSTRQGSGYTF TGCAGCACCCGACAGGGTTCGGGCTACACCTTC
TRBJ1-4 many TRBV5-1 15 NA CASSLEGGVNEKLFF TGTGCCAGCAGCTTGGAAGGAGGAGTAAATGAAAAACTGTTTTTT
TRBJ2-1 many TRBV7-9 14 TRBD2 CASSLRLAGGEQFF TGTGCCAGCAGCTTGCGTCTAGCGGGGGGTGAGCAGTTCTTC
TRBJ2-7 NA TRBV6-1 15 TRBD2 CASSPRTSGGSEQYF TGTGCCAGCAGTCCCCGGACTAGCGGGGGGAGTGAGCAGTACTTC
TRBJ2-2 once TRBV11-1 14 NA CASSQDANTGELFF TGTGCCAGCAGCCAAGACGCCAACACCGGGGAGCTGTTTTTT
TRBJ2-7 many TRBV20-1 12 NA CSARVDSYEQYF TGCAGTGCTAGAGTAGACTCGTACGAGCAGTACTTC
TRBJ2-2 few TRBV19 12 NA CASRVPPGELFF TGTGCCAGTAGAGTCCCCCCCGGGGAGCTGTTTTTT
TRBJ2-3 many TRBV20-1 16 TRBD2 CSARDPSGTLTDTQYF TGCAGTGCTAGAGACCCAAGCGGGACTCTCACAGATACGCAGTATTTT
TRBJ1-4 few TRBV4-2 15 NA CASSLSGTYTEKLFF TGTGCCAGCAGCCTTTCAGGGACCTATACGGAAAAACTGTTTTTT
TRBJ2-7 many TRBV29-1 13 NA CSALGGYSYEQYF TGCAGCGCCCTGGGGGGATACTCCTACGAGCAGTACTTC
TRBJ2-1 many TRBV5-5 11 NA CASSGGTEQFF TGTGCCAGCAGCGGGGGGACAGAGCAGTTCTTC